These 10 T cell receptor beta chains share one sample of origin, sequenced in a study of chemoradiotherapy in HPV16-positive cancers. Produced via immunoSEQ multiplex PCR; TCRdb's table is partial and in-frame only. The sample lists about 68,000 clones, about nine tenths occurring once. The input for sequencing was blood, taken from a patient who underwent chemoradiotherapy. All receptors derive from a human donor with HPV-associated anogenital cancer.

The genes are TRBV2 and TRBJ2-5; unclear D gene. V lost 6 bases and J 7 bases, leaving 9 bases between the germline ends. Germline V CDR1 and CDR2: SNHLY, FYNNEI. The CDR3 has 11 amino acids. CDR3 region: CASSEWGTQYF. The CDR3 nucleotides read TGTGCCAGCAGCGAGTGGGGGACCCAGTACTTC.

The chain is built from TRBV5-4 and TRBJ2-1; D not certain. There are 15 residues in the CDR3. Germline assignment: CDR1 SGHNT and CDR2 YYREEE (reference sequence). The ends were cut back, 3 bases at V and 8 bases at J, with 18 bases in the middle. For the CDR3, the DNA is TGTGCCAGCAGCTCGGACGACTGGCTCCGACATGAGCAGTTCTTC. Protein product: CASSSDDWLRHEQFF.

The V gene is TRBV11-2, the J gene TRBJ2-1; a possible D gene is TRBD1 (6 bases). The CDR3 loop spans 15 amino acids. Between the trimmed V and J ends, which lost 0 bases and 4 bases, there was a span of 10 bases. Germline CDR1 is SGHAT and CDR2 is FQNNGV. The CDR3 nucleotides read TGTGCCAGCAGCTTAGACAGGGGACCTTACAATGAGCAGTTCTTC. Protein product: CASSLDRGPYNEQFF.

This clone was found a few times. This rearrangement joins TRBV18 to TRBJ1-2; 12 bases line up with TRBD1. The CDR3 is 18 residues long. Germline trimming cut 3 bases from V and 6 bases from J; bases unmatched to any gene: 14. CDR1 and CDR2 (germline): KGHSH, LQKENI. The CDR3 sequence: CASSPSGTGGAGENGYTF. DNA for the CDR3: TGTGCCAGCTCACCTTCCGGGACAGGGGGCGCTGGGGAGAATGGCTACACCTTC.

The chain has TRBV10-2 and TRBJ1-5; D might be TRBD1 (5 bases). V lost 5 bases and J lost 0, with 26 bases in between. The CDR3 is 20 residues long. The V gene's germline CDR1 is WSHSY and CDR2 SAAADI. CDR3 in amino acids: CASSPRGLRDYENSNQPQHF. The CDR3 DNA reads as TGCGCCAGCAGTCCACGGGGACTCCGGGATTACGAGAATAGCAATCAGCCCCAGCATTTT.

The chain couples TRBV19 to TRBJ2-3, with 13 bases identical to TRBD2. Trimming cost V 7 bases and J 3 bases; bases outside gene matches: 7. CDR1 is LNHDA, CDR2 SQIVND, per germline (reference sequence). The CDR3 loop spans 16 amino acids. This CDR3 is CASNDRGLAGTDTQYF. The CDR3 DNA reads as TGTGCCAGTAATGATAGGGGACTAGCGGGGACAGATACGCAGTATTTT. Variable domain in full (rest from reference TRBV19 and TRBJ2-3): DGGITQSPKYLFRKEGQNVTLSCEQNLNHDAMYWYRQDPGQGLRLIYYSQIVNDFQKGDIAEGYSVSREKKESFPLTVTSAQKNPTAFYLCASNDRGLAGTDTQYFGPGTRLTVL.

In this sample, this clone turned up once. At one of its ends the junction is not consistent with the germline gene, which may arise from a read error. The chain employs TRBV7-7 and TRBJ2-5; 7 nucleotides align to TRBD1. There are 15 residues in the CDR3. Germline V gene sequence: CDR1 SSHAT, CDR2 FNYEAQ (reference sequence). Written as DNA, the CDR3 is TGTGCTAGCAGCTTGGGACAGCTCAATACGGAGACCCAGTACTTC. Amino acids: CASSLGQLNTETQYF.

To note about this clone: Other DNA sequences of this sample code for an identical CDR3. The chain has TRBV27 and TRBJ2-7, with 10 bases that match TRBD1. V dropped 3 bases and J dropped 0; count of bases not matched to a gene: 14. This CDR3 comprises 19 residues. CDR1 and CDR2 from the germline V gene are MNHEY and SMNVEV (reference sequence). The CDR3 DNA sequence: TGTGCCAGCAGTTTCTCCCGGACAGGGGGTTTAAGCCTCTCCTACGAGCAGTACTTC. Translating it yields CASSFSRTGGLSLSYEQYF.

The chain has TRBV5-1 and TRBJ1-5, with TRBD1 as a possible D gene (6 bases). CDR1 SGHRS and CDR2 YFSETQ come from the germline V gene. V lost 0 bases to trimming and J lost 7 bases, with 11 bases between them. The CDR3 contains 14 residues. The CDR3 sequence is CASSLEGGSQPQHF. Here the CDR3 DNA reads TGCGCCAGCAGCTTGGAAGGGGGGAGCCAGCCCCAGCATTTT.

Here the CDR3 reads CASSPGTSGSTDTQYF. CDR3 nucleotides: TGTGCCAGCAGCCCAGGGACTAGCGGTAGCACAGATACGCAGTATTTT. V is TRBV7-9 and J is TRBJ2-3; 11 bases line up with TRBD2. The CDR3 runs 16 residues. CDR1 SEHNR and CDR2 FQNEAQ come from the germline V gene (reference sequence). V shed 5 bases and J 0 bases; nucleotides not matched to a gene: 4.